This T cell receptor (beta chain) was sequenced during a study of blood T cells in healthy people across ages. As regards this clonotype: Its antigen is unidentified.

It was with a sample-barcoded 5' primer and a J-beta primer mix that a second PCR of about 6 to 12 cycles was run. Each CDR3 protein is one row after TCRdb ran MiXCR on the 5' RACE reads. The sample records hundreds of thousands of distinct CDR3 sequences, roughly 64% being singletons. The CDR3 has 14 residues. The V gene lost 0 bases and the J gene lost 2 bases, with 7 bases spanning the gap. In germline, CDR1 is MNHEY, CDR2 SVGEGT. Study-level results: Observed TCR beta diversity per million T cells went down as age went up. This fall followed a roughly linear course with age. Naive T cell percentage by flow cytometry tracked strongly with beta diversity. The CMV status of each donor remained undetermined, and this could have confounded shifts in expanded clonotypes.

This TCR was sampled from a man aged 25-45 years in good health. The specimen sequenced was blood. The chain employs TRBV6-2 or TRBV6-3 and TRBJ2-5; D possibly corresponds to TRBD2 (5 bases). CDR3 DNA sequence: TGTGCCAGCAGTTACTCGACTAATCAAGAGACCCAGTACTTC. This translates into CASSYSTNQETQYF.